The clone carrying this T cell receptor (beta chain) was counted between two and nine times. What it binds is unknown. Germline V CDR1 and CDR2: SGDLS, YYNGEE. V lost 0 bases and J lost 3, with 11 bases in between. The length of the CDR3 is 15 residues. A sample-barcoded 5' primer and a J-beta primer mix were used in a second PCR of about 6 to 12 cycles. One entry per CDR3 protein results from TCRdb running MiXCR on the 5' RACE reads. The data contain nearly 800,000 distinct CDR3 sequences, 25% of them seen just once; the ten biggest clones take up 3% to 4.5%. These data are taken from a study of blood T cells in healthy people across ages. The study's findings and limits: Lack of knowledge of donor CMV status possibly confounded expanded clonotype changes.

The same sample was also studied in work on T cells of mothers and their children. This second study says: Related mother and child pairs showed slightly greater overlap (not significant) than unrelated pairs did.

The chain uses TRBV9 and TRBJ2-3; D could derive from TRBD1 or TRBD2 (5 bases each). Specimen: blood. This clonotype originated in a boy under 18 in good health. CDR3 in DNA: TGTGCCAGCAGCGTAGGTGGGGGTGGAACAGATACGCAGTATTTT. Its protein product is CASSVGGGGTDTQYF. The variable domain in full, completed from reference TRBV9 and TRBJ2-3, reads DSGVTQTPKHLITATGQRVTLRCSPRSGDLSVYWYQQSLDQGLQFLIQYYNGEERAKGNILERFSAQQFPDLHSELNLSSLELGDSALYFCASSVGGGGTDTQYFGPGTRLTVL.